This TCR beta chain was profiled in a study of Ad26.COV2.S vaccination and SARS-CoV-2 variants. Sequencing used immunoSEQ multiplex PCR; TCRdb keeps in-frame clones, though not all of them. The table shows about 420,000 clones, with approximately 90% occurring only once. Germline V lookup: CDR1 LGHDT, CDR2 YNNKEL (reference sequence). The CDR3 is 12 residues long. With 5 bases removed from V and 3 bases from J, the gap between germline ends came to 7 bases. Indicated treatment: roughly 19 received Ad26.COV2.S at low or high dose, single or two shots; 5 received placebo; per-sample allocation not given. Repertoires come from day 63 after the first vaccine or placebo injection.

The sequenced sample was peripheral blood, obtained in a trial of Ad26.COV2.S vaccine versus placebo. V is TRBV3-1 (or the pseudogene TRBV3-2) and J is TRBJ1-1, with D possibly matching TRBD1 (5 bases). The receptor comes from a person between 18 and 59 years old who received the Ad26.COV2.S COVID-19 vaccine or a placebo. CDR3 coding DNA: TGTGCCAGCAGCGACAGTTACACTGAAGCTTTCTTT. Protein product: CASSDSYTEAFF.